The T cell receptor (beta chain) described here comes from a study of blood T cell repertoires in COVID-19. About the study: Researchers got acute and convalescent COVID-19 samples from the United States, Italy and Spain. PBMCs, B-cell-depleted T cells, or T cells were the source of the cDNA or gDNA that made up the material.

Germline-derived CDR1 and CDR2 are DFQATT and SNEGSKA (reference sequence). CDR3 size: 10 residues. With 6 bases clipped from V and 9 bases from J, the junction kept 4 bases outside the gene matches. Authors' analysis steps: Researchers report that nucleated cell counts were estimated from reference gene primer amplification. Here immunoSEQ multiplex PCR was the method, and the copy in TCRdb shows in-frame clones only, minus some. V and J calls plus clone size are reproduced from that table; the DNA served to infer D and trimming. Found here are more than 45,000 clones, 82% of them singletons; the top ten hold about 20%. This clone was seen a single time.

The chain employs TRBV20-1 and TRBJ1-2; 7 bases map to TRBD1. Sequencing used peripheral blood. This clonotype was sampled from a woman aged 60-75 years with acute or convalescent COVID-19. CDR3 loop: CSASRGSYTF. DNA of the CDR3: TGCAGTGCCTCCAGGGGGAGCTACACCTTC.